This T cell receptor beta chain was retrieved from a study of T cells in Graves' hyperthyroidism and ophthalmopathy. The CDR3 regions of TCR beta were amplified from RNA transcripts. TCR CDR3 regions were first amplified by RT-PCR with HTBI primers. TCRdb passed the multiplex PCR reads through MiXCR, listing each CDR3 protein once. The table lists hundreds of thousands of distinct CDR3 sequences, 30% to 40% of them singletons. This clonotype was recorded at least ten times. This CDR3 contains 16 residues. Trimming cost V 3 bases and J 0 bases, with 11 bases left between them. The germline V gene encodes CDR1 KGHDR and CDR2 SFDVKD. Stable Graves' hyperthyroidism denoted no ophthalmopathy progression over 18 months.

The chain has TRBV24-1 and TRBJ1-3, with D tentatively TRBD1 (5 bases). The sequence was obtained from a woman aged 40 to 50 with Graves' hyperthyroidism. The specimen was blood. In nucleotides, the CDR3 is TGTGCCACCAGTGATAGAGCGGACAACTCTGGAAACACCATATATTTT. It codes for CATSDRADNSGNTIYF.